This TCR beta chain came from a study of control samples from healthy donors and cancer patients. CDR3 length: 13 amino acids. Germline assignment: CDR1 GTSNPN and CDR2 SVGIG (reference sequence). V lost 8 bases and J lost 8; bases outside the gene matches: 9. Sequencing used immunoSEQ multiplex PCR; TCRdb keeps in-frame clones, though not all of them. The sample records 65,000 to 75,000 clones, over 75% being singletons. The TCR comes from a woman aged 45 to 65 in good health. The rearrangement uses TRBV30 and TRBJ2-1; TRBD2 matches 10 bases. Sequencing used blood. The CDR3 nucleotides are TGTGCCGGAGCTAGCGGGAGCCAGTATGAGCAGTTCTTC. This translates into CAGASGSQYEQFF.